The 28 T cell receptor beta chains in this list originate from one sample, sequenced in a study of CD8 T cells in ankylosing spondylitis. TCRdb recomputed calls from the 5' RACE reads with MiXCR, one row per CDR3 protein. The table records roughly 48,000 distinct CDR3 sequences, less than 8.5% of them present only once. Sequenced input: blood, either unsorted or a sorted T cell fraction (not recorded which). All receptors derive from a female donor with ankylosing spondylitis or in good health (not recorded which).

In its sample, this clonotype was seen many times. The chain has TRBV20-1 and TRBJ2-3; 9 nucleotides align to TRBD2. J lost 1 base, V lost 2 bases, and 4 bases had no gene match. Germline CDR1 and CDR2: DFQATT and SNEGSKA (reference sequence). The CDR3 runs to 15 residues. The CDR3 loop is CSARKASGGTDTQYF. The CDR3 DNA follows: TGCAGTGCTAGAAAAGCTAGCGGGGGCACAGATACGCAGTATTTT.

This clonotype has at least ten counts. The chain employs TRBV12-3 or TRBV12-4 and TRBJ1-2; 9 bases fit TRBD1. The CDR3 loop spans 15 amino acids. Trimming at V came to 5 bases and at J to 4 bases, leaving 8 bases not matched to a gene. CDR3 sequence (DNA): TGTGCCAGCAGTCCGACTCCGACAGGGGGCTATGGCTACACCTTC. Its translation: CASSPTPTGGYGYTF.

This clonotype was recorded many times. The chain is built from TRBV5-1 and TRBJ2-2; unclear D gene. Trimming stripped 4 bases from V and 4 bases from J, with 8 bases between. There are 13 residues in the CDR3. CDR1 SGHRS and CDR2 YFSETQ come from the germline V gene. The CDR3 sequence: CASSPDPTGELFF. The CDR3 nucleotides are TGCGCCAGCAGCCCTGACCCCACCGGGGAGCTGTTTTTT.

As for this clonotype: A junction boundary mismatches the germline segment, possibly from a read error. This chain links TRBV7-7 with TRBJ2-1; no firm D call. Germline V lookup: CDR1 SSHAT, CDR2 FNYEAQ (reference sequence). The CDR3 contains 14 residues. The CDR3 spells CASSLILTDNEQFF. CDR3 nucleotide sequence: TGTGCTAGCAGCTTAATCCTCACCGACAATGAGCAGTTCTTC. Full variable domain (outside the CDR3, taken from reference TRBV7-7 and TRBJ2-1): GAGVSQSPRYKVTKRGQDVTLRCDPISSHATLYWYQQALGQGPEFLTYFNYEAQPDKSGLPSDRFSAERPEGSISTLTIQRTEQRDSAMYRCASSLILTDNEQFFGPGTRLTVL.

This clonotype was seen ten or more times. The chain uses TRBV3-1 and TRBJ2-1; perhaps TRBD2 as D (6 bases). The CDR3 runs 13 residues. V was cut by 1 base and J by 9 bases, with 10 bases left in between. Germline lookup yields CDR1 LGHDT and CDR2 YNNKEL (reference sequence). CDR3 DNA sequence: TGTGCCAGCAGCCAAGCCGCGGGGATTGAGCAGTTCTTC. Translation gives CASSQAAGIEQFF.

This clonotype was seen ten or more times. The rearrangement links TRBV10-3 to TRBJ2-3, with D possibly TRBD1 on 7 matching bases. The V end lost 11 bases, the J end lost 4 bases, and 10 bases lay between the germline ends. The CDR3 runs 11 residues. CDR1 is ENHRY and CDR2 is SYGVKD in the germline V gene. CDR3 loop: CAGGTADTQYF. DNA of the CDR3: TGTGCCGGCGGGACAGCAGATACGCAGTATTTT.

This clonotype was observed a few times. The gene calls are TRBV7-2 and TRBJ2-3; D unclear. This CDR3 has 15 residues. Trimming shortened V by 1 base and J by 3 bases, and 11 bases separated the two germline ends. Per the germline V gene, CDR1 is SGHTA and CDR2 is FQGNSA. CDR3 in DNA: TGTGCCAGCAGCTTAGGGCTTGGCTATACAGATACGCAGTATTTT. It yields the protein CASSLGLGYTDTQYF.

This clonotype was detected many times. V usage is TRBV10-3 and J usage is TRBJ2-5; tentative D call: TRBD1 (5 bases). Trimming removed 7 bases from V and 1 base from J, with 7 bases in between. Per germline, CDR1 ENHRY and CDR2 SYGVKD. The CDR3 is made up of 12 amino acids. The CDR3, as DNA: TGTGCCATCATTGACAGCCAAGAGACCCAGTACTTC. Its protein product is CAIIDSQETQYF.

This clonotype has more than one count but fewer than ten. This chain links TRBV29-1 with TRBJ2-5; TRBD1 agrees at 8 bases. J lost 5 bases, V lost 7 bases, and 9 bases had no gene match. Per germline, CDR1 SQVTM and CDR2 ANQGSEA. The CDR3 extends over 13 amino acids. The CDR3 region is CSAGRGRLETQYF. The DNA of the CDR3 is TGCAGCGCGGGCAGGGGGCGTCTGGAGACCCAGTACTTC.

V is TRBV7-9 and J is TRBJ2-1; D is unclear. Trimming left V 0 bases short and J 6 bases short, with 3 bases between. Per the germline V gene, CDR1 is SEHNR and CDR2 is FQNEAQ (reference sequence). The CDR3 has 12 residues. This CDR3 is CASSLAPNEQFF. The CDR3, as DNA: TGTGCCAGCAGCTTAGCACCCAATGAGCAGTTCTTC.

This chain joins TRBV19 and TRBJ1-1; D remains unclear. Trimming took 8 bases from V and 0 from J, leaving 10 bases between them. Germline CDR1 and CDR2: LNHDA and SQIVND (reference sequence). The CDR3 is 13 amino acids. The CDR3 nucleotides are TGTGCCAGTCAAGGACTGCTGAACACTGAAGCTTTCTTT. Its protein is CASQGLLNTEAFF.

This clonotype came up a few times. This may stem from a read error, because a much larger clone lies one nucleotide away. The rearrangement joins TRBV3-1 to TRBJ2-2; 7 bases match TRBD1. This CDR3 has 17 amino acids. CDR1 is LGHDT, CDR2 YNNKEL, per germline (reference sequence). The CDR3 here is CASCQETGVANTGELFF. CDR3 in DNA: TGTGCCAGCTGCCAAGAAACAGGGGTGGCGAACACCGGGGAGCTGTTTTTT.

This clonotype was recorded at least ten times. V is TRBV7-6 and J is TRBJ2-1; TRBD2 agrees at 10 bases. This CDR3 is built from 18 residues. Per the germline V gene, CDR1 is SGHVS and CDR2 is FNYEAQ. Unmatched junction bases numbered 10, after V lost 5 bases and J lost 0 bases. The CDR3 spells CASSRQRGGDLSYNEQFF. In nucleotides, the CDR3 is TGTGCCAGCAGCAGACAGCGGGGGGGGGACCTCTCCTACAATGAGCAGTTCTTC. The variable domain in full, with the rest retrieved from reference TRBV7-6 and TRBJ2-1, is GAGVSQSPRYKVTKRGQDVALRCDPISGHVSLYWYRQALGQGPEFLTYFNYEAQQDKSGLPNDRFSAERPEGSISTLTIQRTEQRDSAMYRCASSRQRGGDLSYNEQFFGPGTRLTVL.

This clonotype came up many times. The CDR3 spells CASSPRGAGTAKNIQYF. The DNA for the CDR3 is TGTGCCAGCAGCCCTAGGGGGGCCGGGACCGCCAAAAACATTCAGTACTTC. This chain connects TRBV7-9 to TRBJ2-4; D assignment may be TRBD1 or TRBD2 (6 bases each). V lost 5 bases to trimming and J lost 1 base, with 18 bases between them. Germline values: CDR1 SEHNR, CDR2 FQNEAQ (reference sequence). The CDR3 length is 17 residues.

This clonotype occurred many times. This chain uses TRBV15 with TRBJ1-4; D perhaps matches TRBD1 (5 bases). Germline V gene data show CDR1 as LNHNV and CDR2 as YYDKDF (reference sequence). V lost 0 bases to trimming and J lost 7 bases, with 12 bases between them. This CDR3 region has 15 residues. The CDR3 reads CATSREAGGGEKLFF. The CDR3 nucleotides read TGTGCCACCAGCAGAGAGGCGGGGGGAGGTGAAAAACTGTTTTTT.

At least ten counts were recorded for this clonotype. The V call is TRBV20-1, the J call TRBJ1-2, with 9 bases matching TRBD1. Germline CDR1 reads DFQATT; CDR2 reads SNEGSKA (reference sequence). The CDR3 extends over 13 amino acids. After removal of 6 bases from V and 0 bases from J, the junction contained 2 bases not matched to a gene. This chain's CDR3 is CSARQGANYGYTF. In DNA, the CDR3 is TGCAGTGCAAGACAGGGGGCTAACTATGGCTACACCTTC.

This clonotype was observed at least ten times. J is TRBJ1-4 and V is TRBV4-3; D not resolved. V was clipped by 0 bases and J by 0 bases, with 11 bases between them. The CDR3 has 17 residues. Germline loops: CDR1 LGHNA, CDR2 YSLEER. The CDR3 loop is CASSQDNSGATNEKLFF. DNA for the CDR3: TGCGCCAGCAGCCAAGATAATAGCGGTGCAACTAATGAAAAACTGTTTTTT.

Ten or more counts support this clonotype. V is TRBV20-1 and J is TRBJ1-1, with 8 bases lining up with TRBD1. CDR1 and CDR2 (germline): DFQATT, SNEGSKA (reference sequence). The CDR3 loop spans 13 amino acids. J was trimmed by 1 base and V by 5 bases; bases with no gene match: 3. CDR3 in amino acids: CSAPGTGNTEAFF. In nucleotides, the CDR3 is TGCAGTGCTCCCGGGACAGGGAACACTGAAGCTTTCTTT.

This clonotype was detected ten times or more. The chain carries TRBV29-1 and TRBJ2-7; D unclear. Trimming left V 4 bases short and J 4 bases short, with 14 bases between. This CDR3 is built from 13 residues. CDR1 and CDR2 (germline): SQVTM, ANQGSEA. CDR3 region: CSVARQEKYEQYF. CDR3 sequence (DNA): TGCAGCGTTGCTCGGCAGGAGAAATACGAGCAGTACTTC.

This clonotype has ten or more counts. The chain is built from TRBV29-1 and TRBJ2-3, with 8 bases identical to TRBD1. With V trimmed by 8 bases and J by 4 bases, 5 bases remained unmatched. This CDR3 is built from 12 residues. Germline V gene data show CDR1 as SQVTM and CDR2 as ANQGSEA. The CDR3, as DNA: TGCAGCCAGAGACAGGGGCCAGATACGCAGTATTTT. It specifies CSQRQGPDTQYF.

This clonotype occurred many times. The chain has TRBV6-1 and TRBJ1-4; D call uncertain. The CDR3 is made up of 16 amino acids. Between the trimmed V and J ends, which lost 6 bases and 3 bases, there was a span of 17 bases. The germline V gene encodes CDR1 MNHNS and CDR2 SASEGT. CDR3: CASSVLEGNANEKLFF. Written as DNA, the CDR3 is TGTGCCAGCAGCGTCCTTGAGGGAAACGCTAATGAAAAACTGTTTTTT.

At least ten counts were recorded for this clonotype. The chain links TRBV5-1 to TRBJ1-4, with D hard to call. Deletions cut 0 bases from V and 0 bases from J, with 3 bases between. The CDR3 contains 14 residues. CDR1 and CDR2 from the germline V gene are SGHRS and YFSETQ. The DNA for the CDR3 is TGCGCCAGCAGCTTGGACGCAACTAATGAAAAACTGTTTTTT. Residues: CASSLDATNEKLFF.

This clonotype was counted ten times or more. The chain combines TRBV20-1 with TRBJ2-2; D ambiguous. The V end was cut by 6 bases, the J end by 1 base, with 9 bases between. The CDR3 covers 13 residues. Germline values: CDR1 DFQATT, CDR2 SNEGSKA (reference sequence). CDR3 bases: TGCAGTGCCACGCGGCTGAACACCGGGGAGCTGTTTTTT. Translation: CSATRLNTGELFF.

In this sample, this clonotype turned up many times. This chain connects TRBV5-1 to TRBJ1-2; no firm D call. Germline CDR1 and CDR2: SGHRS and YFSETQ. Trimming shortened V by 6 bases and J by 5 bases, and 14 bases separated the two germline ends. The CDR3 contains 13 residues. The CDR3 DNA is TGCGCCAGCACCGGGAGTGGATCATATGGCTACACCTTC. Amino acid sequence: CASTGSGSYGYTF.

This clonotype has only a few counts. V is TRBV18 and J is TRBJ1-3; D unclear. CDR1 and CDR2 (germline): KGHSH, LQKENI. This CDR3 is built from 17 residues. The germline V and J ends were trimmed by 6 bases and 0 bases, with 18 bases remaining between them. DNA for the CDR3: TGTGCCAGCTCCCTCGGACGGGCCCCGAGCTCTGGAAACACCATATATTTT. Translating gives CASSLGRAPSSGNTIYF.

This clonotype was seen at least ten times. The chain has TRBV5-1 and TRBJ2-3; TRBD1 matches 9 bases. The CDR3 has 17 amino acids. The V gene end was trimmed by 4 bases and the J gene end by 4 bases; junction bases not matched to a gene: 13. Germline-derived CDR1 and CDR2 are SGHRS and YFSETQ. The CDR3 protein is CASSGRQGGFKADTQYF. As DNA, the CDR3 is TGCGCCAGCAGCGGCCGACAGGGGGGGTTTAAAGCAGATACGCAGTATTTT.

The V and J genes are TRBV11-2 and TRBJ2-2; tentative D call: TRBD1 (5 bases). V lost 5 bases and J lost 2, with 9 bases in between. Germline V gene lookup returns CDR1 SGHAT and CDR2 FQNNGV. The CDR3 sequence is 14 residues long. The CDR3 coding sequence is TGTGCCAGCAGCCAGGACATCAACACCGGGGAGCTGTTTTTT. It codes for CASSQDINTGELFF.

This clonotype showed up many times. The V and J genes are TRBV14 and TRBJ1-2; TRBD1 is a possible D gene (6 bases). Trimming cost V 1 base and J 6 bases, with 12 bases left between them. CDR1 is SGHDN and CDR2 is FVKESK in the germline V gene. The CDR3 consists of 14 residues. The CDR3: CASSQAGGANGYTF. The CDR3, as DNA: TGTGCCAGCAGCCAAGCCGGGGGGGCTAATGGCTACACCTTC. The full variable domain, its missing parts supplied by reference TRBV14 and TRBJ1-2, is EAGVTQFPSHSVIEKGQTVTLRCDPISGHDNLYWYRRVMGKEIKFLLHFVKESKQDESGMPNNRFLAERTGGTYSTLKVQPAELEDSGVYFCASSQAGGANGYTFGSGTRLTVV.